This T cell receptor (beta chain) was sequenced in a study of glioma-infiltrating T cells. This clonotype was detected a few times. The antigen remains unidentified. CDR1 is ENHRY and CDR2 is SYGVKD in the germline V gene. Trimming took off 0 bases at V and 4 bases at J, with 4 bases between the two ends. This CDR3 is built from 12 residues. Study-wide findings and caveats: Non-neoplastic patients had below-expected tissue-blood divergence, while all gliomas exceeded expectation. Only very few CDR3 sequences appeared in both tissue and blood.

TCR alpha and beta CDR3 regions were amplified from RNA using iRepertoire nested multiplex PCR. Tissue mRNA or PBMC total RNA, about 85-400 ng, went into one-step reverse transcription and amplification. TCRdb analysed the multiplex PCR reads with MiXCR anew, one entry per CDR3 protein. The sample lists 1,500 to 2,000 distinct CDR3 sequences, 28% occurring once. The V call is TRBV10-3, the J call TRBJ2-7; no firm D call. This sequence was found in a human donor with low-grade glioma or glioblastoma, undergoing nonglioma brain surgery, or in good health (not recorded which). The material sequenced was glioma tissue, nonneoplastic brain tissue, or PBMCs (not recorded which). CDR3 sequence: CAISESGYEQYF. CDR3 DNA: TGTGCCATCAGTGAGTCAGGGTACGAGCAGTACTTC.